These 14 T cell receptor beta chains were sequenced from one sample in a study of cytotoxic CD8 clonotypes in ibrutinib-treated CLL. The repertoire was sequenced with immunoSEQ multiplex PCR; TCRdb's copy has only in-frame clones and lacks some. The table records 150,000 or so clones, around 82% of them present only once. The input for sequencing was PBMCs, taken after 36 months of ibrutinib treatment. The receptors were gathered from a human donor with chronic lymphocytic leukemia.

The J gene is TRBJ2-2, the V gene TRBV29-1; D gene unclear. Deletions cut 4 bases from V and 5 bases from J, with 2 bases between. The CDR3 totals 10 residues. Germline values: CDR1 SQVTM, CDR2 ANQGSEA. Here the CDR3 reads CSVGTGELFF. Written as DNA, the CDR3 is TGCAGCGTTGGAACCGGGGAGCTGTTTTTT.

The chain is built from TRBV29-1 and TRBJ1-1; D is unresolved. CDR3 size: 13 residues. Germline V CDR1 and CDR2: SQVTM, ANQGSEA. The ends were cut back, 6 bases at V and 5 bases at J, with 16 bases in the middle. As DNA, the CDR3 is TGCAGCGTAAAGCCGCTGTGGAGAACTGAAGCTTTCTTT. Translation gives CSVKPLWRTEAFF.

V and J are TRBV29-1 and TRBJ2-7, with TRBD1 matching over 9 bases. CDR1 is SQVTM and CDR2 is ANQGSEA in the germline V gene. V shed 6 bases and J 2 bases; nucleotides not matched to a gene: 8. This CDR3 region has 14 residues. CDR3 nucleotides: TGCAGCGTCGAGTCCGGGACAGGGCCCTACGAGCAGTACTTC. As protein: CSVESGTGPYEQYF.

J is TRBJ1-4 and V is TRBV27, with D hard to call. CDR3 length: 14 amino acids. The V end lost 4 bases, the J end lost 7 bases, and 13 bases lay between the germline ends. The V gene's germline CDR1 is MNHEY and CDR2 SMNVEV (reference sequence). The CDR3 DNA follows: TGTGCCAGCAGTTGGACCCCCAAGGGTGAAAAACTGTTTTTT. Amino acid sequence: CASSWTPKGEKLFF.

This chain uses TRBV30 with TRBJ1-2, with 8 bases matching TRBD1. This CDR3 is built from 12 residues. In germline, CDR1 is GTSNPN, CDR2 SVGIG (reference sequence). V lost 2 bases and J lost 8; bases outside the gene matches: 4. CDR3 coding DNA: TGTGCCTGGAGTAGACAGGGGTTGGGCTACACCTTC. Its protein is CAWSRQGLGYTF.

The chain joins TRBV6-1 to TRBJ2-1; 7 nucleotides line up with TRBD1. CDR1 is MNHNS, CDR2 SASEGT, per germline. The trim removed 10 bases at V and 4 bases at J, leaving 4 bases unmatched. This CDR3 has 12 residues. The CDR3 loop reads CATRTGYNEQFF. The DNA for the CDR3 is TGTGCCACCCGGACAGGTTACAATGAGCAGTTCTTC.

The chain recombines TRBV19 with TRBJ2-1, with D perhaps assigned TRBD1 or TRBD2 (5 bases each). V was clipped by 3 bases and J by 2 bases, with 17 bases between them. CDR1 LNHDA and CDR2 SQIVND come from the germline V gene (reference sequence). The CDR3 length is 17 residues. The CDR3 protein is CASSIRAWGTTYNEQFF. The CDR3, as DNA: TGTGCCAGTAGTATCCGCGCCTGGGGGACGACCTACAATGAGCAGTTCTTC.

The chain couples TRBV27 to TRBJ2-3; D perhaps matches TRBD2 (5 bases). Germline V CDR1 and CDR2: MNHEY, SMNVEV (reference sequence). Trimming removed 2 bases from V and 0 bases from J, with 12 bases in between. This CDR3 has 16 amino acids. In nucleotides, the CDR3 is TGTGCCAGCAGTTTAAGAATAGCGCCTAGCACAGATACGCAGTATTTT. The encoded protein is CASSLRIAPSTDTQYF.

The rearrangement uses TRBV10-1 and TRBJ2-3, with TRBD2 identical over 11 bases. The CDR3 length is 15 residues. V lost 8 bases to trimming and J lost 3 bases; unmatched junction nucleotides: 7. CDR1 WNHNN and CDR2 SYGVQD come from the germline V gene (reference sequence). The CDR3 spells CASQLAGATTDTQYF. CDR3 nucleotide sequence: TGCGCCAGCCAACTAGCGGGGGCCACGACAGATACGCAGTATTTT.

This clone appeared once. This chain connects TRBV10-3 to TRBJ1-1; D unresolved. This CDR3 is 13 amino acids long. The V end was cut by 10 bases, the J end by 2 bases, with 14 bases between. The V gene's germline CDR1 is ENHRY and CDR2 SYGVKD. DNA of the CDR3: TGTGCCACCACCTGGGAGGGAAACACTGAAGCTTTCTTT. This codes for CATTWEGNTEAFF.

The chain joins TRBV5-1 to TRBJ1-1; perhaps TRBD1 as D (6 bases). The V and J ends lost 0 bases and 6 bases respectively, with 9 bases between them. The CDR3 contains 13 residues. Germline assignment: CDR1 SGHRS and CDR2 YFSETQ. The CDR3 reads CASSLVGGSEAFF. Written as DNA, the CDR3 is TGCGCCAGCAGCTTGGTTGGGGGCTCTGAAGCTTTCTTT.

This chain links TRBV7-6 with TRBJ2-5, with 13 bases identical to TRBD2. Germline lookup yields CDR1 SGHVS and CDR2 FNYEAQ. This CDR3 spans 15 amino acids. Trimming at V came to 8 bases and at J to 5 bases, leaving 8 bases not matched to a gene. The CDR3 DNA follows: TGTGCCAGCTCCCGGACTAGCGGGGGCGGTGAGACCCAGTACTTC. Translated, it gives CASSRTSGGGETQYF.

This chain joins TRBV6-1 and TRBJ2-3; D may match TRBD1 or TRBD2 (6 bases each). V was clipped by 5 bases and J by 3 bases, with 15 bases between them. Looked up from germline, CDR1 is MNHNS and CDR2 is SASEGT. This CDR3 has 15 amino acids. CDR3 nucleotide sequence: TGTGCCAGCAGTCCCCCTAGGGGGGCTACAGATACGCAGTATTTT. It encodes CASSPPRGATDTQYF.

This sequence joins TRBV5-4 and TRBJ2-1; 9 bases match TRBD2. Looked up from germline, CDR1 is SGHNT and CDR2 is YYREEE (reference sequence). The CDR3 spans 13 residues. J lost 8 bases, V lost 9 bases, and 9 bases had no gene match. CDR3 sequence: CATPSGLADEQFF. The CDR3 DNA sequence: TGTGCCACTCCTTCGGGACTAGCAGATGAGCAGTTCTTC.